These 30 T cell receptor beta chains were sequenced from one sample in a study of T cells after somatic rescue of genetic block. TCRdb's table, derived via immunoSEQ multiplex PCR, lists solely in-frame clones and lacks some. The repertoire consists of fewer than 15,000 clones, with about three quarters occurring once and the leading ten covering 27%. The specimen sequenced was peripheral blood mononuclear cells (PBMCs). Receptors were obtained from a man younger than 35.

CDR3 amino acids: CSVAGGTAYEQYF. In DNA, the CDR3 is TGCAGCGTTGCGGGGGGGACAGCTTACGAGCAGTACTTC. V and J are TRBV29-1 and TRBJ2-7; D perhaps matches TRBD2 (8 bases). In germline, CDR1 is SQVTM, CDR2 ANQGSEA. V lost 4 bases and J lost 4, with 14 bases in between. There are 13 residues in the CDR3.

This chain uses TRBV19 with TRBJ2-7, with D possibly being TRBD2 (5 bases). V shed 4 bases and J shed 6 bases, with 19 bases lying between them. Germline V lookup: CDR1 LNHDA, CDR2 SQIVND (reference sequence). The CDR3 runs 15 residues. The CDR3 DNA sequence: TGTGCCAGTAGTAAGGGTCGTGGGCCTCGGGGCGAGCAGTACTTC. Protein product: CASSKGRGPRGEQYF.

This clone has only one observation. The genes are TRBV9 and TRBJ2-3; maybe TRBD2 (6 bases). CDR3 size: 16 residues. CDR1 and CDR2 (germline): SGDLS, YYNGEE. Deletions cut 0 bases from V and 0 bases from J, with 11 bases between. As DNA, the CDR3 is TGTGCCAGCAGCGTAGCTGGCGGGACCAGCACAGATACGCAGTATTTT. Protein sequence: CASSVAGGTSTDTQYF. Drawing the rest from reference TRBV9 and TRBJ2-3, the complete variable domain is DSGVTQTPKHLITATGQRVTLRCSPRSGDLSVYWYQQSLDQGLQFLIQYYNGEERAKGNILERFSAQQFPDLHSELNLSSLELGDSALYFCASSVAGGTSTDTQYFGPGTRLTVL.

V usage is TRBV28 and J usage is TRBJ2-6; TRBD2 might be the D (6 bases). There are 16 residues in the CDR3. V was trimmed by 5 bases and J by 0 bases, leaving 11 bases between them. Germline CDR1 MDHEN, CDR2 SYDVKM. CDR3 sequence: CASSTGLFSGANVLTF. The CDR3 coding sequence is TGTGCCAGCAGTACGGGACTGTTCTCTGGGGCCAACGTCCTGACTTTC. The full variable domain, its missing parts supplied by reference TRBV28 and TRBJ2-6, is DVKVTQSSRYLVKRTGEKVFLECVQDMDHENMFWYRQDPGLGLRLIYFSYDVKMKEKGDIPEGYSVSREKKERFSLILESASTNQTSMYLCASSTGLFSGANVLTFGAGSRLTVL.

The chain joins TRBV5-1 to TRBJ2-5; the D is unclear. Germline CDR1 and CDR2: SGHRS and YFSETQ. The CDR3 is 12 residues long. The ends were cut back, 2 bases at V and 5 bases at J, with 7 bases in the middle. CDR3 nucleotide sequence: TGCGCCAGCAGCTTTTTAGGGGAGACCCAGTACTTC. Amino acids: CASSFLGETQYF.

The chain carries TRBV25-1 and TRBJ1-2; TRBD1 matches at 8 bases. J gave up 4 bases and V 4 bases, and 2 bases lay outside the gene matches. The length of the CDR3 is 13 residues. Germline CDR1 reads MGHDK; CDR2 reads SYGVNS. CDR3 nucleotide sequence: TGTGCCAGCAGTGCGGGACAGGCCTATGGCTACACCTTC. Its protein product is CASSAGQAYGYTF.

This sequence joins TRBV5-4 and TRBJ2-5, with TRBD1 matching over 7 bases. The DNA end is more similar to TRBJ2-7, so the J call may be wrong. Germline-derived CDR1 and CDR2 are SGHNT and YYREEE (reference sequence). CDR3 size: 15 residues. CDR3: CASSLGSGGSYEQYF. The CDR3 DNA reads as TGTGCCAGCAGCTTGGGGTCAGGGGGCTCCTACGAGCAGTACTTC.

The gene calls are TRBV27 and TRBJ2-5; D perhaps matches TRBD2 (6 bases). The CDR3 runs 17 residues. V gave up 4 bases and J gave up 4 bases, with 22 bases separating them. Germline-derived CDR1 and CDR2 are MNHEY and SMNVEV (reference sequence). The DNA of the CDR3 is TGTGCCAGCAGTTCTCTTCGAGTAAGGAGGGCGGCAGAGACCCAGTACTTC. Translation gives CASSSLRVRRAAETQYF.

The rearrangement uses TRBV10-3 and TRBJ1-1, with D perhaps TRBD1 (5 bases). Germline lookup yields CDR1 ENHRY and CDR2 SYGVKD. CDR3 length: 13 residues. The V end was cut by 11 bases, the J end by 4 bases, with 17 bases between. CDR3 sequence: CAFRLGPGTEAFF. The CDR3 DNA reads TGTGCCTTTAGGTTGGGGCCGGGCACTGAAGCTTTCTTT.

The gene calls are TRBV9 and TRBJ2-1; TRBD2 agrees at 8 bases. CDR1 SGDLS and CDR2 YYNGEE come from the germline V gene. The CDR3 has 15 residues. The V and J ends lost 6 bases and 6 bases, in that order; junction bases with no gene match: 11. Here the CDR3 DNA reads TGTGCCAGCAATCAGCGGGGGCCCGCTGGCAATGAGCAGTTCTTC. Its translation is CASNQRGPAGNEQFF.

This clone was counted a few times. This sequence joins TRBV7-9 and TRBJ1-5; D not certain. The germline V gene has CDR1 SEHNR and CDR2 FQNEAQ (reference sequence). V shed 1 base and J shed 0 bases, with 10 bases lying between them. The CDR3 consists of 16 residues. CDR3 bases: TGTGCCAGCAGCTTAGGCAAAGGGTATAGCAATCAGCCCCAGCATTTT. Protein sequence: CASSLGKGYSNQPQHF.

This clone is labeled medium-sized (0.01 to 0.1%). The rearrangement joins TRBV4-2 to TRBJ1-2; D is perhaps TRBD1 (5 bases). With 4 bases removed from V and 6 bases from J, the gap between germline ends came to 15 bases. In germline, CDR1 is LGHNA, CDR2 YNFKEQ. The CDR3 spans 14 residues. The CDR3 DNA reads TGTGCCAGCAGCCGCTCGGGGGGAGGGAATGGCTACACCTTC. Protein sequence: CASSRSGGGNGYTF.

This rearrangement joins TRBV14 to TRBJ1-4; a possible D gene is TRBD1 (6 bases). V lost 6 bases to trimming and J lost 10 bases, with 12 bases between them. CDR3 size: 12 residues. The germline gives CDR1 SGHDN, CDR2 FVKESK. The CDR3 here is CASSEGDGKLFF. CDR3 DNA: TGTGCCAGCAGTGAGGGGGACGGAAAACTGTTTTTT.

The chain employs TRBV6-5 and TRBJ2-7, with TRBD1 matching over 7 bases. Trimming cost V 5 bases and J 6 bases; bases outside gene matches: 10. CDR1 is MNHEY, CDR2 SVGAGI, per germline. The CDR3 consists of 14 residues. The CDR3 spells CASSPWTGPREQYF. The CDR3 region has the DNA TGTGCCAGCAGTCCTTGGACAGGACCCCGCGAGCAGTACTTC.

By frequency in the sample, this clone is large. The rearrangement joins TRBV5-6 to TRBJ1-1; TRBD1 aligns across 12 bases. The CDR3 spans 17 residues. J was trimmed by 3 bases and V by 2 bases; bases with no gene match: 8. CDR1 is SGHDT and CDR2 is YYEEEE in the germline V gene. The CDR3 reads CASSFRDRGPVDTEAFF. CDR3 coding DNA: TGTGCCAGCAGCTTCCGGGACAGGGGGCCGGTGGACACTGAAGCTTTCTTT.

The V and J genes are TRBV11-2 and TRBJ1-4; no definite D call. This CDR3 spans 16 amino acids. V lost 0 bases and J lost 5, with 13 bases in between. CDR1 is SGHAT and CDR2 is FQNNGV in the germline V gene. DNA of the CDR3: TGTGCCAGCAGCTTAGATCGACCCCTAGGGAATGAAAAACTGTTTTTT. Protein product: CASSLDRPLGNEKLFF.

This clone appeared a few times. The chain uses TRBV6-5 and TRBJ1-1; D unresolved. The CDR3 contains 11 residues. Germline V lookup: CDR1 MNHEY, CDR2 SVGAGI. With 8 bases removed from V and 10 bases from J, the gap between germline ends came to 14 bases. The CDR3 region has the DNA TGTGCCAGCTTCCGTTTCTGGGCAGCTTTCTTT. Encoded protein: CASFRFWAAFF.

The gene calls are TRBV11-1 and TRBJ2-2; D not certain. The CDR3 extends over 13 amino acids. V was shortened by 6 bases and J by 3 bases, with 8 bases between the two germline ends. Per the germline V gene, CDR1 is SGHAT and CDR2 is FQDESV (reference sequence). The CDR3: CASSFQDTGELFF. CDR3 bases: TGTGCCAGCAGTTTCCAGGACACCGGGGAGCTGTTTTTT.

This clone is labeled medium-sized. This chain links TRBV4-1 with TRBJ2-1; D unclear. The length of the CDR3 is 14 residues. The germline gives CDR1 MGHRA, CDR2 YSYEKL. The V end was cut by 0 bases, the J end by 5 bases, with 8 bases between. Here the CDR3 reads CASSQDLGNNEQFF. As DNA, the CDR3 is TGCGCCAGCAGCCAAGATCTAGGGAACAATGAGCAGTTCTTC.

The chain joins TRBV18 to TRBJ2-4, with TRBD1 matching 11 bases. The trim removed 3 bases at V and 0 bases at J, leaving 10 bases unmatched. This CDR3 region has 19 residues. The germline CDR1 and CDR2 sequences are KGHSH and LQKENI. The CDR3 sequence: CASSPLGTGGALAKNIQYF. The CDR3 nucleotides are TGTGCCAGCTCACCGTTAGGGACAGGGGGTGCTCTAGCCAAAAACATTCAGTACTTC.

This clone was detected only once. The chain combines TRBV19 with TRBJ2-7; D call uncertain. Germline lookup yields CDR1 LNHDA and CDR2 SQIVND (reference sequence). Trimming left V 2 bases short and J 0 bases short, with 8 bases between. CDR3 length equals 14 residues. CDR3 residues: CASSIRQSSYEQYF. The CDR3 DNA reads TGTGCCAGTAGTATAAGGCAGAGCTCCTACGAGCAGTACTTC.

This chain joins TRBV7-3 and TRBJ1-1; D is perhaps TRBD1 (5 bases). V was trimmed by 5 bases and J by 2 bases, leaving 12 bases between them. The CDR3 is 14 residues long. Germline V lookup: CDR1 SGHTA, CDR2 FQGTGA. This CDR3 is CASSPMGGNTEAFF. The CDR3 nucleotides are TGTGCCAGCAGCCCTATGGGGGGTAACACTGAAGCTTTCTTT.

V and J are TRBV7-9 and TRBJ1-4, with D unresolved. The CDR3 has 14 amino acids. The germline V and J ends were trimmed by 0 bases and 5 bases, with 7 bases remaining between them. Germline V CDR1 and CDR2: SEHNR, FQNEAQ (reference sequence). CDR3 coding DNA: TGTGCCAGCAGCTTAGCGGCCGCAAATGAAAAACTGTTTTTT. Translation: CASSLAAANEKLFF.

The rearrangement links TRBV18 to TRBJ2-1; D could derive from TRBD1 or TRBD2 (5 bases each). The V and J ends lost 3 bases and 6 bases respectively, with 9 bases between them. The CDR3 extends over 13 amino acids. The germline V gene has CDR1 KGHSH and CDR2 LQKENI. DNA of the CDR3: TGTGCCAGCTCACCCAGGGCGGGCAATGAGCAGTTCTTC. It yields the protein CASSPRAGNEQFF.

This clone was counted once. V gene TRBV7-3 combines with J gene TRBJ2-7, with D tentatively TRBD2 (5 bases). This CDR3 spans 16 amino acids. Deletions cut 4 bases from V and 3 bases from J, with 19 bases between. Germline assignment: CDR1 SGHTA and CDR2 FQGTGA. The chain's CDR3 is CASSSRTYLKSYEQYF. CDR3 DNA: TGTGCCAGCAGCTCCCGGACTTACCTCAAGAGCTACGAGCAGTACTTC.

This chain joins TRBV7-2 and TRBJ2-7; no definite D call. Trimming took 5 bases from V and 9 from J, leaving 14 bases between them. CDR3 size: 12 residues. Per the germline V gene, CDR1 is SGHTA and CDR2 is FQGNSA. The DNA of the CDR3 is TGTGCCAGCAGCCTACCCCACAGTGGGCAGTACTTC. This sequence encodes CASSLPHSGQYF. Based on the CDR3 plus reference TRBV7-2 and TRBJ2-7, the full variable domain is GAGVSQSPSNKVTEKGKDVELRCDPISGHTALYWYRQSLGQGLEFLIYFQGNSAPDKSGLPSDRFSAERTGGSVSTLTIQRTQQEDSAVYLCASSLPHSGQYFGPGTRLTVT.

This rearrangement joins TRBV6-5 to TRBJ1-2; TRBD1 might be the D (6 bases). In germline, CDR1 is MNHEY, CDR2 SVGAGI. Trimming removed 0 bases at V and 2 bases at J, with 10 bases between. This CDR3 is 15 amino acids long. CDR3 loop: CASSYSTGQNYGYTF. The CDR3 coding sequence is TGTGCCAGCAGTTACTCGACAGGCCAGAACTATGGCTACACCTTC.

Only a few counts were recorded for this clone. The CDR3 nucleotides read TGTGCAGTGGTTAGGGGGTACGAGCAGTACTTC. The encoded protein is CAVVRGYEQYF. The chain uses TRBV28 and TRBJ2-7; D might be TRBD1 (6 bases). Germline V gene data show CDR1 as MDHEN and CDR2 as SYDVKM. The CDR3 is made up of 11 amino acids.

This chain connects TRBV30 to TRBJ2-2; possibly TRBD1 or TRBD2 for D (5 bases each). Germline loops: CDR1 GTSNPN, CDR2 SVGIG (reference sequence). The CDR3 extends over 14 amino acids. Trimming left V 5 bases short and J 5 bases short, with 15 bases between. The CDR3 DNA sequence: TGTGCCTGGGGGGGATTTTTAAGGACCGGGGAGCTGTTTTTT. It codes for CAWGGFLRTGELFF. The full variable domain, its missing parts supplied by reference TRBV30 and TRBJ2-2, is SQTIHQWPATLVQPVGSPLSLECTVEGTSNPNLYWYRQAAGRGLQLLFYSVGIGQISSEVPQNLSASRPQDRQFILSSKKLLLSDSGFYLCAWGGFLRTGELFFGEGSRLTVL.

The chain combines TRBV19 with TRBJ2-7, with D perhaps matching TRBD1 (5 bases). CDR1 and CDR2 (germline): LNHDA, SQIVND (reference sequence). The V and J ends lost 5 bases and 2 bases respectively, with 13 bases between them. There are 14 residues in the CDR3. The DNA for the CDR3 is TGTGCCAGTAGTCCGGACACTCCCCCCTACGAGCAGTACTTC. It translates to CASSPDTPPYEQYF.